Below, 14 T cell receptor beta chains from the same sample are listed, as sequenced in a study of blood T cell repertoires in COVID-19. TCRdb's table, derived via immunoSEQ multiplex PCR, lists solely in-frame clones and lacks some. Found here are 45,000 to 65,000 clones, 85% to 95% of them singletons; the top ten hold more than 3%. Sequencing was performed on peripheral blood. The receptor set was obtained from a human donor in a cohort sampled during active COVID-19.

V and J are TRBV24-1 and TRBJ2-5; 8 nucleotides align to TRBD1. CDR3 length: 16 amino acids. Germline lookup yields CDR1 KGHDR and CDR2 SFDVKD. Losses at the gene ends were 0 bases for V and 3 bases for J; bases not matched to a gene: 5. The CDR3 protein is CATSDLDRGGKETQYF. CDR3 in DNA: TGTGCCACCAGTGATTTGGACAGGGGAGGCAAAGAGACCCAGTACTTC.

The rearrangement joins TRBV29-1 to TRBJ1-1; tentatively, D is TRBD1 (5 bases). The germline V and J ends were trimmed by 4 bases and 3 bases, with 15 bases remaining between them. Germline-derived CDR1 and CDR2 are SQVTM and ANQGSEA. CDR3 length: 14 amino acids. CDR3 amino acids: CSVVLQGRDTEAFF. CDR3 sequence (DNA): TGCAGCGTTGTGCTTCAGGGTAGGGACACTGAAGCTTTCTTT.

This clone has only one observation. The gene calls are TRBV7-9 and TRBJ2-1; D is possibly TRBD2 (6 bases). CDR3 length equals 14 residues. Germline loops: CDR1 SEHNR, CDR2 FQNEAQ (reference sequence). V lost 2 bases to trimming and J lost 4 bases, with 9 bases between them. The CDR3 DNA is TGTGCCAGCAGCTTAAGTCGGGGGTACAATGAGCAGTTCTTC. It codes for CASSLSRGYNEQFF.

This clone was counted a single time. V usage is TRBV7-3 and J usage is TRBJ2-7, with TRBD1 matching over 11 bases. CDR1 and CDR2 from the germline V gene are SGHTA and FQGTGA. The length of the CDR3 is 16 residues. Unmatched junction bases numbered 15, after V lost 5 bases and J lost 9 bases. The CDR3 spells CASSDRTGGESVVQYF. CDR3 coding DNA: TGTGCCAGCAGCGATCGGACAGGGGGCGAATCTGTGGTGCAGTACTTC.

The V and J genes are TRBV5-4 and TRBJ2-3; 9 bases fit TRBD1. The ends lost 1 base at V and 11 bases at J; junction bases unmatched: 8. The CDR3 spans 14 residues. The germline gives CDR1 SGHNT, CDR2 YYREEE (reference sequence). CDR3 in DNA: TGTGCCAGCAGCTTGCGTGGGGACAGGGTTTGGCAGTATTTT. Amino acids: CASSLRGDRVWQYF. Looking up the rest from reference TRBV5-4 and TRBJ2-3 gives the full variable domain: ETGVTQSPTHLIKTRGQQVTLRCSSQSGHNTVSWYQQALGQGPQFIFQYYREEENGRGNFPPRFSGLQFPNYSSELNVNALELDDSALYLCASSLRGDRVWQYFGPGTRLTVL.

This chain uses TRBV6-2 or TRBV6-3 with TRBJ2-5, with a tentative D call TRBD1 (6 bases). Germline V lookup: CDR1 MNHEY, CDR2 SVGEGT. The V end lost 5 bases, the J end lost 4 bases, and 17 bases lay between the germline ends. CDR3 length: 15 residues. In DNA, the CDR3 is TGTGCCAGCAGTCTGAGGGGGACGACCGGAGAGACCCAGTACTTC. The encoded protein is CASSLRGTTGETQYF.

The CDR3 region has the DNA TGTGCCTGCCCTAGGGGACAGGCTAGCACAGATACGCAGTATTTT. It is translated as CACPRGQASTDTQYF. The chain is built from TRBV30 and TRBJ2-3; the match to TRBD1 covers 8 bases. CDR3 length: 15 residues. Germline V gene data show CDR1 as GTSNPN and CDR2 as SVGIG (reference sequence). V gave up 6 bases and J gave up 0 bases; unmatched junction bases: 8.

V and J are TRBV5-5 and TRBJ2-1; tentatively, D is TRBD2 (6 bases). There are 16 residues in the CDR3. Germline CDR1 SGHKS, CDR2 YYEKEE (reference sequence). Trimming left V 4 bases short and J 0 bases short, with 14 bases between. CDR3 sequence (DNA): TGTGCCAGCAGCCAGGAGGGACGGAGCTCCTACAATGAGCAGTTCTTC. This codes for CASSQEGRSSYNEQFF.

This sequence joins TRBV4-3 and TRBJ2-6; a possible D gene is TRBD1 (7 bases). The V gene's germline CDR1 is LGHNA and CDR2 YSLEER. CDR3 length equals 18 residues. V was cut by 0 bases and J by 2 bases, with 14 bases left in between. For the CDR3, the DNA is TGCGCCAGCAGCCAAGATGTGACAGGGAGGACTGGGGCCAACGTCCTGACTTTC. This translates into CASSQDVTGRTGANVLTF.

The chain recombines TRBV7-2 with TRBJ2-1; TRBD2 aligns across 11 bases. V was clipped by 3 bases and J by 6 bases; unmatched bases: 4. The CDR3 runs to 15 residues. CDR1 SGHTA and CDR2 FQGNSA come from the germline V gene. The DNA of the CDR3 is TGTGCCAGCAGCTTTTATCTAGCGGGAGGCAATGAGCAGTTCTTC. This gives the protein CASSFYLAGGNEQFF.

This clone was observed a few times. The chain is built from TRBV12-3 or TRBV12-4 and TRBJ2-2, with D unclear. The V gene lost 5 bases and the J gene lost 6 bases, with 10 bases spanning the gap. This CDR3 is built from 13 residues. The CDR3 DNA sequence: TGTGCCAGCAGTATAATTAGTCCCGGGGAGCTGTTTTTT. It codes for CASSIISPGELFF.

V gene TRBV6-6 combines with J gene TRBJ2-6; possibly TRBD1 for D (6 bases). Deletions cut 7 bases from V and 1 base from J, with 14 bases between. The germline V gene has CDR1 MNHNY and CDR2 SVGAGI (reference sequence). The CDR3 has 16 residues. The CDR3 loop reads CASTPQGRSGANVLTF. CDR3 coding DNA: TGTGCCAGCACCCCACAGGGAAGGTCTGGGGCCAACGTCCTGACTTTC.

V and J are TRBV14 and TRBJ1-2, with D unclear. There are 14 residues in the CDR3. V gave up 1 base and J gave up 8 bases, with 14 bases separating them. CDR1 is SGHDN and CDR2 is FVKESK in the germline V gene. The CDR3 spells CASSQVGWAEGYTF. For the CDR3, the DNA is TGTGCCAGCAGCCAAGTTGGCTGGGCCGAGGGCTACACCTTC. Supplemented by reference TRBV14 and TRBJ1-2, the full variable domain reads EAGVTQFPSHSVIEKGQTVTLRCDPISGHDNLYWYRRVMGKEIKFLLHFVKESKQDESGMPNNRFLAERTGGTYSTLKVQPAELEDSGVYFCASSQVGWAEGYTFGSGTRLTVV.

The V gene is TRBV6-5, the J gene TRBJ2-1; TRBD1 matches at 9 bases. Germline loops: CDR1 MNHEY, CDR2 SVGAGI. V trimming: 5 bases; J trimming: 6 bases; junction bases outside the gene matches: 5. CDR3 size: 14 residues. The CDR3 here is CASSRTGEVNEQFF. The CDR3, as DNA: TGTGCCAGCAGTAGGACAGGGGAGGTCAATGAGCAGTTCTTC.